Shown below are 4 T cell receptor beta chains from a single sample sequenced in a study of blood T cell repertoires in COVID-19. Sequencing was performed with immunoSEQ multiplex PCR; in TCRdb, only in-frame clones are kept and a portion is missing. The sample has about 58,000 clones, 90% seen once; the top ten hold around 13%. Sequences were obtained from peripheral blood. Source of these receptors: a man aged 55 to 70 with active COVID-19.

V usage is TRBV6-5 and J usage is TRBJ2-7; 7 positions match TRBD2. J gave up 5 bases and V 6 bases, and 7 bases lay outside the gene matches. The germline V gene encodes CDR1 MNHEY and CDR2 SVGAGI. The CDR3 consists of 13 residues. The CDR3: CASRRQGGNEQYF. DNA for the CDR3: TGTGCCAGCAGGCGGCAGGGAGGGAACGAGCAGTACTTC.

The chain couples TRBV21-1 to TRBJ2-2; the D call in the table, TRBD1, was not verified against the DNA. TRBV21-1 represents a pseudogene. This CDR3 is built from 17 residues. The CDR3 loop reads CASSSRTGGIGTGELFF. In nucleotides, the CDR3 is TGTGCCAGCAGCTCCCGGACAGGGGGCATAGGAACCGGGGAGCTGTTTTTT.

The CDR3 here is CASSLKLAVEQYF. The CDR3 region has the DNA TGTGCCAGCAGCCTAAAGTTGGCGGTCGAGCAGTACTTC. V and J are TRBV7-9 and TRBJ2-7; D call uncertain. The length of the CDR3 is 13 residues. V was cut by 5 bases and J by 6 bases, with 14 bases left in between. The germline V gene has CDR1 SEHNR and CDR2 FQNEAQ (reference sequence).

This clone was seen only once. The chain uses TRBV5-6 and TRBJ2-2; 9 bases agree with TRBD1. After removal of 7 bases from V and 2 bases from J, the junction contained 18 bases not matched to a gene. Germline assignment: CDR1 SGHDT and CDR2 YYEEEE. The CDR3 has 19 residues. This CDR3 reads CASARTGGGPQFNTGELFF. CDR3 in DNA: TGTGCCAGCGCACGCACAGGGGGCGGCCCCCAGTTTAACACCGGGGAGCTGTTTTTT.